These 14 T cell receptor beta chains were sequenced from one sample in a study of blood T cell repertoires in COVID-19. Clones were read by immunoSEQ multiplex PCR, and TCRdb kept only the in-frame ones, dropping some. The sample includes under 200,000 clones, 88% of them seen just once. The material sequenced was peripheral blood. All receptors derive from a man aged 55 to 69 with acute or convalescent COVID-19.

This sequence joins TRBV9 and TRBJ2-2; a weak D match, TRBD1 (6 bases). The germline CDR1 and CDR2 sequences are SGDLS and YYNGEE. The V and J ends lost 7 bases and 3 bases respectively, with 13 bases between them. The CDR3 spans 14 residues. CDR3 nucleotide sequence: TGTGCCAGCCAAGAGGGGGTCGACACCGGGGAGCTGTTTTTT. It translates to CASQEGVDTGELFF.

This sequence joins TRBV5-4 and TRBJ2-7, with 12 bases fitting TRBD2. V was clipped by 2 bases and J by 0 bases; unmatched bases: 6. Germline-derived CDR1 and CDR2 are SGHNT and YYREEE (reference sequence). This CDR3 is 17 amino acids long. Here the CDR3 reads CASSFGTSGYFSYEQYF. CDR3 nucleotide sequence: TGTGCCAGCAGCTTTGGGACTAGCGGGTATTTCTCCTACGAGCAGTACTTC. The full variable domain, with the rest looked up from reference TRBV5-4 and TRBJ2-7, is ETGVTQSPTHLIKTRGQQVTLRCSSQSGHNTVSWYQQALGQGPQFIFQYYREEENGRGNFPPRFSGLQFPNYSSELNVNALELDDSALYLCASSFGTSGYFSYEQYFGPGTRLTVT.

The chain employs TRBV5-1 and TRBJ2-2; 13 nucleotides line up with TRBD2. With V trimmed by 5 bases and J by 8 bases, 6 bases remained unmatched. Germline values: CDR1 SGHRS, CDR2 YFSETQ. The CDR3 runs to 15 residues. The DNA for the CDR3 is TGCGCCAGCAGGCGGACTAGCGGGGGTTCGGGGGAGCTGTTTTTT. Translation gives CASRRTSGGSGELFF.

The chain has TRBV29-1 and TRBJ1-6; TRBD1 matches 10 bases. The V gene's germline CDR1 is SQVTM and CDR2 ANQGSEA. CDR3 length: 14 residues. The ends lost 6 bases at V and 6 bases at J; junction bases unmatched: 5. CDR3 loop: CSVRQGASNSPLHF. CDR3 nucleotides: TGCAGCGTCAGACAGGGGGCATCTAATTCACCCCTCCACTTT.

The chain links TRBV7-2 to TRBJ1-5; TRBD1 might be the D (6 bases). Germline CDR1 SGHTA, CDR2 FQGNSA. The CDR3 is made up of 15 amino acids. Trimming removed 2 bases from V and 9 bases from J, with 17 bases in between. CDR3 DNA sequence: TGTGCCAGCAGCTTATATCGGTCAGGGGCTACGCCCCAGCATTTT. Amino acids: CASSLYRSGATPQHF.

The DNA for the CDR3 is TGTGCCAGCAGCCTCACAGATACGCAGTATTTT. Translation: CASSLTDTQYF. The V gene is TRBV11-3, the J gene TRBJ2-3, with no clear D. In germline, CDR1 is SGHNT, CDR2 YENEEA. The CDR3 covers 11 residues. V dropped 5 bases and J dropped 2 bases, with 2 bases sitting between them.

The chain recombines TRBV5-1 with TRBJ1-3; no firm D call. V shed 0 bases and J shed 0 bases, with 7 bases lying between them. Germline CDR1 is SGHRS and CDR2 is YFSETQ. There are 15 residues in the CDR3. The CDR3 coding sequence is TGCGCCAGCAGCTTGGAACGGAGCTCTGGAAACACCATATATTTT. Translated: CASSLERSSGNTIYF.

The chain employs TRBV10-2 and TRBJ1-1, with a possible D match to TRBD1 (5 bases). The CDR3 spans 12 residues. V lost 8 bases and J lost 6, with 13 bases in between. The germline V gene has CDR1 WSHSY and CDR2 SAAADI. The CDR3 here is CASGDGGSEAFF. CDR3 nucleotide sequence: TGCGCCAGCGGGGACGGGGGATCTGAAGCTTTCTTT.

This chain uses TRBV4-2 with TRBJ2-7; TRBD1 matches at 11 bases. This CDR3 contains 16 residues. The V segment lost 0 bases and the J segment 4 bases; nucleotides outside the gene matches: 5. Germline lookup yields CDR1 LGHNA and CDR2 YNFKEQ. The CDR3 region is CASSQDQGTGGYEQYF. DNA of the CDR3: TGTGCCAGCAGCCAAGATCAGGGGACAGGGGGGTACGAGCAGTACTTC.

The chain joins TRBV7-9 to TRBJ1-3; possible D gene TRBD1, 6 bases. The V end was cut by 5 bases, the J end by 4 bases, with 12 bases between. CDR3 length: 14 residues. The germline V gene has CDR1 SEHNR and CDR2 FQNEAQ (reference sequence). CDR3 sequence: CASSPGHQGNTIYF. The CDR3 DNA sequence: TGTGCCAGCAGCCCGGGACACCAAGGAAACACCATATATTTT.

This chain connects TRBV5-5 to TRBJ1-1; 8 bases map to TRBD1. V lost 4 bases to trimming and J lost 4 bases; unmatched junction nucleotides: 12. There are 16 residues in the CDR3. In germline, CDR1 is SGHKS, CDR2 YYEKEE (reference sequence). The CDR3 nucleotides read TGTGCCAGCAGCCCACGGCCCGGCGGGACAGGCACTGAAGCTTTCTTT. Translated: CASSPRPGGTGTEAFF.

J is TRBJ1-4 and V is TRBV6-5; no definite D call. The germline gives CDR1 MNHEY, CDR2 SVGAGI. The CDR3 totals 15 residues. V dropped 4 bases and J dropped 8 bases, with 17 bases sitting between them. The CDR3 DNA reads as TGTGCCAGCAGTTTTAGCGCGACTACAATGGAAAAACTGTTTTTT. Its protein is CASSFSATTMEKLFF.

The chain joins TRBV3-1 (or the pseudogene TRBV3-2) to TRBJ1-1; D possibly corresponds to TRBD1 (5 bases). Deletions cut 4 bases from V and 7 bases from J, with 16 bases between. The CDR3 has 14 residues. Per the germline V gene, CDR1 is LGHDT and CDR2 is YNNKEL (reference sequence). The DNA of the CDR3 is TGTGCCAGCAGCCGTACAAGGGGTAAGGATGAAGCTTTCTTT. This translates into CASSRTRGKDEAFF.

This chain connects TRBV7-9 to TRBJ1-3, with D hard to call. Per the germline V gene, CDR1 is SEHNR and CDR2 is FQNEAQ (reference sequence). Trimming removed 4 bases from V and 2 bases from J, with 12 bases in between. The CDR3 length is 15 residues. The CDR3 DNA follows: TGTGCCAGCAGCTACGACGGAGGGCCTGGAAACACCATATATTTT. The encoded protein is CASSYDGGPGNTIYF.